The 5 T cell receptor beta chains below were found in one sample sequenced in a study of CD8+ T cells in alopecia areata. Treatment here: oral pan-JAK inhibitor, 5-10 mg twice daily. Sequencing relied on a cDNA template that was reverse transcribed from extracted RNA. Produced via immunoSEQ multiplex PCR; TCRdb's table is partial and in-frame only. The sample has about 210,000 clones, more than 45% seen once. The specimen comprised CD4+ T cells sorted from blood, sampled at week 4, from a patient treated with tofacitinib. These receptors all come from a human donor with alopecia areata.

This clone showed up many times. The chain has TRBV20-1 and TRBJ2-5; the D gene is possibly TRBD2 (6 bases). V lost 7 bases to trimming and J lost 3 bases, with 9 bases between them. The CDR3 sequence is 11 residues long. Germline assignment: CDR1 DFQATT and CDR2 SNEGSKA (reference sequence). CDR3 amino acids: CSGWGEETQYF. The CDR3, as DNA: TGCAGTGGTTGGGGGGAAGAGACCCAGTACTTC.

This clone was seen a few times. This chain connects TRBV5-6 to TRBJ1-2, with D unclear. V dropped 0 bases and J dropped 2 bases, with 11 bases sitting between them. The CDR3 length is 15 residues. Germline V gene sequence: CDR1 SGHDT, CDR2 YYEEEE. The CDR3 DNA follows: TGTGCCAGCAGCTTGGATCCAGCCTCCAACTATGGCTACACCTTC. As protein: CASSLDPASNYGYTF.

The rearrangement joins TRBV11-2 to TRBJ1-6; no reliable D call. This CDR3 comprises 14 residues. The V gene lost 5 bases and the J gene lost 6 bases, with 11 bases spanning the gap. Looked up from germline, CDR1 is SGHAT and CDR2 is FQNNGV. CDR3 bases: TGTGCCAGCAGCCTTAGGGCCCTTAATTCACCCCTCCACTTT. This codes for CASSLRALNSPLHF. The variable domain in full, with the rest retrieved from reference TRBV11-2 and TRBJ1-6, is EAGVAQSPRYKIIEKRQSVAFWCNPISGHATLYWYQQILGQGPKLLIQFQNNGVVDDSQLPKDRFSAERLKGVDSTLKIQPAKLEDSAVYLCASSLRALNSPLHFGNGTRLTVT.

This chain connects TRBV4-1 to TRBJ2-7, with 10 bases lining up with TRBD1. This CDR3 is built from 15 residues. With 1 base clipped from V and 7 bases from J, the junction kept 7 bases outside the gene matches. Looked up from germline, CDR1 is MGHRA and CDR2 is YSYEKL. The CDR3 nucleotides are TGCGCCAGCAGCCAAGTGGGACAGGGGAGGAGGGAGCAGTACTTC. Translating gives CASSQVGQGRREQYF.

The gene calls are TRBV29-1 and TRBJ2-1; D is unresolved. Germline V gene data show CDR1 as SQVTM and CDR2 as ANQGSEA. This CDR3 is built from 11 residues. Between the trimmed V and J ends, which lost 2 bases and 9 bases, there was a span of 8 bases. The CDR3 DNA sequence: TGCAGCGTTGAAAGTCGAGGTGAGCAGTTCTTC. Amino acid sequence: CSVESRGEQFF.